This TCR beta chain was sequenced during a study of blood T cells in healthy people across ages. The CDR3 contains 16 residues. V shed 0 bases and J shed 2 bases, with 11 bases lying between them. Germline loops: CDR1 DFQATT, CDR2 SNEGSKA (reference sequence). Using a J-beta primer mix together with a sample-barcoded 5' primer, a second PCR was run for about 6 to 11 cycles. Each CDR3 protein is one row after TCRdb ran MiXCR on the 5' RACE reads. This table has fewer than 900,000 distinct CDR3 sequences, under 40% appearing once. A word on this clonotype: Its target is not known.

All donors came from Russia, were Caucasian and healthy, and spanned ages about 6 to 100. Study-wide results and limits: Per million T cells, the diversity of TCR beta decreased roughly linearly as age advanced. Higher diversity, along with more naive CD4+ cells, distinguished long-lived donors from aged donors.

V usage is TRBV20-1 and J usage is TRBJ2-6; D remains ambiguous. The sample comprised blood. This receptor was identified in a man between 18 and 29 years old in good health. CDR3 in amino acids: CSAREPMSPGANVLTF. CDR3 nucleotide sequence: TGCAGTGCTAGAGAACCAATGAGCCCTGGGGCCAACGTCCTGACTTTC.